One and the same sample provided the 14 T cell receptor beta chains below, sequenced in a study of blood T cell repertoires in COVID-19. This table comes from immunoSEQ multiplex PCR, and its TCRdb copy is limited to in-frame clones, with some not included. The sample lists about 120,000 clones; 87% were seen once. Sequenced input: peripheral blood. The source of these receptors is a woman between 65 and 79 years old with acute or convalescent COVID-19.

This sequence joins TRBV5-1 and TRBJ2-5; 8 positions match TRBD1. Per the germline V gene, CDR1 is SGHRS and CDR2 is YFSETQ. The CDR3 covers 14 residues. Unmatched junction bases numbered 8, after V lost 5 bases and J lost 5 bases. The CDR3, as DNA: TGCGCCAGCAGGCCAAGGACAGGGTTGGAGACCCAGTACTTC. Residues: CASRPRTGLETQYF.

V is TRBV19 and J is TRBJ1-5; D is perhaps TRBD1 (5 bases). Trimming pared 5 bases from V and 4 bases from J, leaving 15 bases between. The CDR3 extends over 15 amino acids. Germline lookup yields CDR1 LNHDA and CDR2 SQIVND (reference sequence). CDR3 sequence (DNA): TGTGCCAGTAGTGGAATCGGGGGTACGAATCAGCCCCAGCATTTT. Residues: CASSGIGGTNQPQHF.

This chain connects TRBV9 to TRBJ2-3; 7 bases map to TRBD1. The CDR3 runs to 15 residues. V shed 2 bases and J 2 bases; nucleotides not matched to a gene: 5. CDR1 SGDLS and CDR2 YYNGEE come from the germline V gene. The CDR3: CASSVLGQSTDTQYF. As DNA, the CDR3 is TGTGCCAGCAGCGTTCTGGGACAGTCCACAGATACGCAGTATTTT.

The V gene is TRBV4-1, the J gene TRBJ2-1, with 10 bases identical to TRBD2. V shed 4 bases and J 8 bases; nucleotides not matched to a gene: 8. Germline V lookup: CDR1 MGHRA, CDR2 YSYEKL. There are 15 residues in the CDR3. CDR3 protein: CASSRIAGGLDEQFF. CDR3 sequence (DNA): TGCGCCAGCAGCCGGATAGCGGGGGGCCTGGATGAGCAGTTCTTC.

This chain connects TRBV28 to TRBJ2-1; no definite D call. The germline gives CDR1 MDHEN, CDR2 SYDVKM. Trimming removed 5 bases at V and 7 bases at J, with 6 bases between. CDR3 length equals 11 residues. In DNA form, the CDR3 reads TGTGCCAGCAGTACGGAGAATGAGCAGTTCTTC. It codes for CASSTENEQFF.

This clone appeared a single time. V is TRBV12-3 or TRBV12-4 and J is TRBJ1-2; D is uncertain. CDR3 length: 13 amino acids. V was shortened by 3 bases and J by 6 bases, with 11 bases between the two germline ends. CDR3 in DNA: TGTGCCAGCAGTTTGCGGGGTAGAGATGGCTACACCTTC. Translating it yields CASSLRGRDGYTF.

This chain links TRBV28 with TRBJ1-1, with D hard to call. V lost 6 bases, J lost 7 bases, and 21 bases lay in between. The CDR3 length is 15 residues. Germline CDR1 MDHEN, CDR2 SYDVKM. The CDR3 DNA is TGTGCCAGCAGCGGATCAGGTCAAACGAAGAGTGAAGCTTTCTTT. It specifies CASSGSGQTKSEAFF.

The J gene is TRBJ2-5, the V gene TRBV6-2 or TRBV6-3, with TRBD1 as a possible D gene (6 bases). V lost 4 bases, J lost 2 bases, and 11 bases lay in between. The germline V gene has CDR1 MNHEY and CDR2 SVGEGT. The CDR3 is 14 amino acids. The CDR3 sequence: CASSSAGEQETQYF. CDR3 DNA sequence: TGTGCCAGCAGTTCGGCAGGGGAACAAGAGACCCAGTACTTC.

The genes are TRBV19 and TRBJ2-7; D unclear. The CDR3 covers 15 residues. The V end was cut by 0 bases, the J end by 0 bases, with 9 bases between. Germline V gene data show CDR1 as LNHDA and CDR2 as SQIVND (reference sequence). CDR3 sequence: CASSIELAGSYEQYF. The CDR3 region has the DNA TGTGCCAGTAGTATAGAACTGGCAGGCTCCTACGAGCAGTACTTC.

The CDR3 is CASSVTSTNEQFF. The CDR3 coding sequence is TGTGCCAGCAGTGTTACTAGCACCAATGAGCAGTTCTTC. The chain has TRBV12-3 or TRBV12-4 and TRBJ2-1; D is possibly TRBD2 (6 bases). Between the trimmed V and J ends, which lost 5 bases and 6 bases, there was a span of 11 bases. The CDR3 runs to 13 residues.

The chain has TRBV6-5 and TRBJ1-1; D is possibly TRBD1 (6 bases). CDR3 length equals 15 residues. V was shortened by 2 bases and J by 1 base, with 11 bases between the two germline ends. Germline assignment: CDR1 MNHEY and CDR2 SVGAGI. CDR3 nucleotides: TGTGCCAGCAGTTACGGTGGGGGCCCGAACACTGAAGCTTTCTTT. Translated, it gives CASSYGGGPNTEAFF.

CDR3 DNA: TGTGCCAGCAGGCAACCAAACGCAGGGGGCGGAACTTTCTTT. It translates to CASRQPNAGGGTFF. The rearrangement links TRBV6-5 to TRBJ1-1; 8 nucleotides align to TRBD1. Looked up from germline, CDR1 is MNHEY and CDR2 is SVGAGI. The CDR3 covers 14 residues. Trimming at V came to 6 bases and at J to 12 bases, leaving 15 bases not matched to a gene.

The V gene is TRBV18, the J gene TRBJ2-4; a possible D gene is TRBD1 (6 bases). CDR1 is KGHSH, CDR2 LQKENI, per germline. This CDR3 is built from 13 residues. Trimming left V 3 bases short and J 5 bases short, with 8 bases between. The DNA of the CDR3 is TGTGCCAGCTCACCGGGACAAGAAAACATTCAGTACTTC. It is translated as CASSPGQENIQYF.

V gene TRBV24-1 combines with J gene TRBJ2-3; TRBD2 matches at 9 bases. V lost 2 bases and J lost 2; bases outside the gene matches: 4. Germline lookup yields CDR1 KGHDR and CDR2 SFDVKD. The CDR3 has 16 residues. The CDR3, as DNA: TGTGCCACCAGTGATTCTAGCGGGGTGAACACAGATACGCAGTATTTT. Translated: CATSDSSGVNTDTQYF.